Included here is one TCR beta chain sequence, with context. Its matching antigen is unknown. The source of the sample is a study of T cell repertoires in ileal Crohn's disease. Study at large: All patients had surgery for stricturing (approximately 61%) or penetrating (about 39%) disease. Study findings and constraints: Active smokers at surgery had more clonal expansions than non-smokers.

The junction had 4 bases not matched to a gene; V was cut back by 2 bases and J by 3 bases. This CDR3 is built from 15 residues. Germline-derived CDR1 and CDR2 are MNHNY and SVGAGI (reference sequence). Each sample's TCRB immunosequencing used five hundred nanograms of biopsy DNA. The table came from immunoSEQ multiplex PCR; TCRdb's copy has only in-frame clones and leaves some out. This table has about 5,200 clones, about four fifths appearing once. The chain employs TRBV6-6 and TRBJ2-5, with 9 nucleotides matching TRBD2. The clonotype originates from an adult with Crohn's disease. Material: ileal tissue. CDR3 bases: TGTGCCAGCAGTTACGGGCGGGGGGGCGAAGAGACCCAGTACTTC. Protein product: CASSYGRGGEETQYF.